A single sample gave rise to the 27 T cell receptor beta chains below, sequenced in a study of cytomegalovirus exposure and HLA in healthy donors (TCRdb year 2017). Libraries came from the immunoSEQ multiplex PCR assay. The multiplex PCR relied on a mix of 60 forward primers for TCR Vbeta segments and 13 reverse primers for TCR Jbeta segments. Imported from immuneACCESS, the table was reduced by TCRdb to in-frame sequences with V and J called. These copies leave out some clones; in studies compared against another copy, an unresolved V gene accounts for under half, and the cause of the remainder is not known. The sample table records about 170,000 clones; approximately 72% of these occur just once. The ten largest make up under 3% of the sample. Sequenced: PBMCs. Source of these receptors: a human donor in good health.

This chain uses TRBV28 with TRBJ2-7; TRBD1 is a possible D gene (5 bases). With 4 bases removed from V and 0 bases from J, the gap between germline ends came to 10 bases. The CDR3 extends over 14 amino acids. Germline CDR1 reads MDHEN; CDR2 reads SYDVKM. The CDR3 loop reads CASSSRGSSYEQYF. CDR3 DNA sequence: TGTGCCAGCAGTTCAAGGGGCAGCTCCTACGAGCAGTACTTC.

The chain recombines TRBV29-1 with TRBJ2-3; 8 bases map to TRBD2. This CDR3 spans 13 amino acids. V trimming: 6 bases; J trimming: 3 bases; junction bases outside the gene matches: 5. The germline V gene encodes CDR1 SQVTM and CDR2 ANQGSEA. The CDR3 protein is CSVAGGPTDTQYF. The CDR3 DNA reads as TGCAGCGTGGCGGGGGGCCCTACAGATACGCAGTATTTT.

This clone was seen only a few times. This sequence joins TRBV4-1 and TRBJ2-3, with TRBD2 identical over 10 bases. The germline gives CDR1 MGHRA, CDR2 YSYEKL. Trimming cost V 0 bases and J 5 bases; bases outside gene matches: 8. This CDR3 comprises 17 residues. CDR3 DNA sequence: TGCGCCAGCAGCCAAGAAGGAAGGGTAGCGGGGGGAGATACGCAGTATTTT. Its translation: CASSQEGRVAGGDTQYF.

This chain connects TRBV5-8 to TRBJ1-4; perhaps TRBD1 as D (6 bases). The CDR3 runs 16 residues. Germline values: CDR1 SGHTS, CDR2 YDEGEE. V shed 0 bases and J shed 3 bases, with 12 bases lying between them. The CDR3 DNA follows: TGTGCCAGCAGCTTGGGGCAGGGGAATTCTAATGAAAAACTGTTTTTT. Translated: CASSLGQGNSNEKLFF. Drawing the rest from reference TRBV5-8 and TRBJ1-4, the complete variable domain is EAGVTQSPTHLIKTRGQQATLRCSPISGHTSVYWYQQALGLGLQFLLWYDEGEERNRGNFPPRFSGRQFPNYSSELNVNALELEDSALYLCASSLGQGNSNEKLFFGSGTQLSVL.

J is TRBJ1-4 and V is TRBV7-2, with unresolved D. Germline CDR1 SGHTA, CDR2 FQGNSA. Trimming took 5 bases from V and 7 from J, leaving 5 bases between them. The CDR3 runs to 11 residues. The CDR3: CASSTGEKLFF. The CDR3 bases are TGTGCCAGCAGCACTGGTGAAAAACTGTTTTTT.

CDR3 nucleotide sequence: TGTGCCAGCAGGCGAAGACAGGGTGGTTTCACTGAAGCTTTCTTT. It codes for CASRRRQGGFTEAFF. The V gene is TRBV6-5, the J gene TRBJ1-1, with 7 nucleotides matching TRBD1. This CDR3 has 15 residues. Germline trimming cut 6 bases from V and 4 bases from J; bases unmatched to any gene: 11. Germline values: CDR1 MNHEY, CDR2 SVGAGI.

Note on this clone: Within the sample, other DNA sequences also encode this same CDR3. CDR3 DNA: TGTGCCAGCAGTCTAAGGGGCACCGGGGAGCTGTTTTTT. It translates to CASSLRGTGELFF. This chain links TRBV27 with TRBJ2-2, with D perhaps matching TRBD1 (5 bases). Germline V lookup: CDR1 MNHEY, CDR2 SMNVEV (reference sequence). Trimming cost V 5 bases and J 4 bases, with 8 bases left between them. The CDR3 contains 13 residues.

The J gene is TRBJ2-3, the V gene TRBV7-8; tentative D call: TRBD1 (5 bases). Per the germline V gene, CDR1 is SGHVS and CDR2 is FQNEAQ. The length of the CDR3 is 16 residues. V was pared by 2 bases and J by 2 bases, with 14 bases between. CDR3 coding DNA: TGTGCCAGCAGCTTACGGCTTAAGGGGCACACAGATACGCAGTATTTT. It yields the protein CASSLRLKGHTDTQYF.

The rearrangement uses TRBV6-5 and TRBJ1-1; D is ambiguous. V lost 6 bases, J lost 0 bases, and 8 bases lay in between. The CDR3 has 13 amino acids. Per germline, CDR1 MNHEY and CDR2 SVGAGI. The CDR3: CASSRGMNTEAFF. The CDR3 DNA reads TGTGCCAGCAGCCGGGGAATGAACACTGAAGCTTTCTTT.

V usage is TRBV11-2 and J usage is TRBJ2-5; TRBD2 is a possible D gene (6 bases). CDR3 length equals 15 residues. V was trimmed by 2 bases and J by 5 bases, leaving 15 bases between them. CDR1 is SGHAT, CDR2 FQNNGV, per germline. The CDR3 nucleotides read TGTGCCAGCAGCTTATTCGGGACTCAGGCGGAGACCCAGTACTTC. This sequence encodes CASSLFGTQAETQYF. The variable domain in full, completed from reference TRBV11-2 and TRBJ2-5, reads EAGVAQSPRYKIIEKRQSVAFWCNPISGHATLYWYQQILGQGPKLLIQFQNNGVVDDSQLPKDRFSAERLKGVDSTLKIQPAKLEDSAVYLCASSLFGTQAETQYFGPGTRLLVL.

This rearrangement joins TRBV10-3 to TRBJ2-2; the match to TRBD1 covers 9 bases. CDR3 length: 17 amino acids. CDR1 is ENHRY, CDR2 SYGVKD, per germline. The V and J ends lost 0 bases and 2 bases, in that order; junction bases with no gene match: 4. As DNA, the CDR3 is TGTGCCATCAGTGAGTCGGAGGGACAGGGCAACACCGGGGAGCTGTTTTTT. Its protein is CAISESEGQGNTGELFF.

This clone has only a few counts. The rearrangement uses TRBV21-1 and TRBJ1-2; the table gives TRBD1 as D, unverified against the DNA. TRBV21-1 is a pseudogene locus. The CDR3 totals 18 residues. The CDR3 region has the DNA TGTGCCAGCAGCAAAGTGGGACAGGAGGAAGATATGATATATGGCTACACCTTC. This gives the protein CASSKVGQEEDMIYGYTF.

This chain links TRBV7-3 with TRBJ2-3; 7 nucleotides align to TRBD2. CDR1 is SGHTA, CDR2 FQGTGA, per germline. With 2 bases clipped from V and 0 bases from J, the junction kept 8 bases outside the gene matches. The CDR3 runs to 17 residues. In DNA, the CDR3 is TGTGCCAGCAGCTTACGGGGGGACTCATATAGCACAGATACGCAGTATTTT. It encodes CASSLRGDSYSTDTQYF.

In this sample, this clone turned up once. The chain is built from TRBV4-1 and TRBJ1-1; the D gene is possibly TRBD1 (5 bases). CDR1 MGHRA and CDR2 YSYEKL come from the germline V gene. This CDR3 contains 14 residues. V was cut by 2 bases and J by 3 bases, with 10 bases left in between. CDR3 in amino acids: CASSQRGLDTEAFF. The CDR3 DNA follows: TGCGCCAGCAGCCAAAGGGGCCTCGACACTGAAGCTTTCTTT.

V is TRBV11-2 and J is TRBJ2-3; 7 nucleotides match TRBD2. Germline CDR1 SGHAT, CDR2 FQNNGV. V was pared by 5 bases and J by 6 bases, with 8 bases of the junction left unmatched. The CDR3 sequence is 14 residues long. The CDR3 nucleotides are TGTGCCAGCAGCGGACGGGACTACCTCGATACGCAGTATTTT. Protein product: CASSGRDYLDTQYF.

This clone has a handful of counts. The chain links TRBV7-9 to TRBJ1-5, with 9 bases fitting TRBD1. J was trimmed by 4 bases and V by 1 base; bases with no gene match: 2. In germline, CDR1 is SEHNR, CDR2 FQNEAQ (reference sequence). CDR3 length equals 15 residues. CDR3 residues: CASSLVGTGNQPQHF. The CDR3, as DNA: TGTGCCAGCAGCTTAGTTGGGACAGGGAATCAGCCCCAGCATTTT.

This chain connects TRBV5-1 to TRBJ2-1, with 8 positions matching TRBD2. J was trimmed by 8 bases and V by 1 base; bases with no gene match: 11. The CDR3 consists of 16 residues. In germline, CDR1 is SGHRS, CDR2 YFSETQ. CDR3 DNA: TGCGCCAGCAGCTTGCCCTTATTCAGCGGGGGTGATGAGCAGTTCTTC. Translating gives CASSLPLFSGGDEQFF.

The chain has TRBV4-1 and TRBJ2-7; TRBD1 aligns across 7 bases. In germline, CDR1 is MGHRA, CDR2 YSYEKL. CDR3 length: 16 amino acids. The junction had 19 bases not matched to a gene; V was cut back by 2 bases and J by 12 bases. In DNA, the CDR3 is TGCGCCAGCAGCCAAAACCAGGGCGGAGACAGGGTACGATTGTACTTC. It encodes CASSQNQGGDRVRLYF.

The J gene is TRBJ1-5, the V gene TRBV19; D unresolved. The V and J ends lost 3 bases and 0 bases respectively, with 15 bases between them. Germline lookup yields CDR1 LNHDA and CDR2 SQIVND (reference sequence). The CDR3 runs to 17 residues. The CDR3 bases are TGTGCCAGTAGTATCTTCGGGTTTGGGAGTAGCAATCAGCCCCAGCATTTT. Translation: CASSIFGFGSSNQPQHF.

Worth noting for this clone: This CDR3 is also generated by other DNA sequences in the sample. The chain links TRBV4-1 to TRBJ2-7, with TRBD1 matching 11 bases. V shed 0 bases and J 4 bases; nucleotides not matched to a gene: 2. The germline CDR1 and CDR2 sequences are MGHRA and YSYEKL. CDR3 length: 15 amino acids. DNA for the CDR3: TGCGCCAGCAGCCAAGAACGGGACAGGGGGTACGAGCAGTACTTC. Encoded protein: CASSQERDRGYEQYF.

The gene calls are TRBV6-1 and TRBJ2-4; 7 bases are shared with TRBD2. There are 11 residues in the CDR3. CDR1 is MNHNS and CDR2 is SASEGT in the germline V gene. Trimming took 6 bases from V and 9 from J; bases not matched to a gene: 2. The CDR3 here is CASSERGIQYF. The CDR3 DNA follows: TGTGCCAGCAGCGAGCGGGGCATTCAGTACTTC.

For this clone: At one end the junction does not follow the germline gene, possibly because of a read error. The sample contains more than one DNA sequence encoding this CDR3. This chain links TRBV9 with TRBJ1-1, with D perhaps matching TRBD1 (5 bases). From germline, CDR1 is SGDLS and CDR2 YYNGEE. The CDR3 length is 14 residues. DNA of the CDR3: TGTGCCAGCAGCTCAAAGCGGGGCGACACTGAAGCCTTCTTT. Translated: CASSSKRGDTEAFF.

The chain employs TRBV28 and TRBJ1-5, with D tentatively TRBD1 (5 bases). V shed 2 bases and J shed 4 bases, with 12 bases lying between them. Looked up from germline, CDR1 is MDHEN and CDR2 is SYDVKM. This CDR3 is 15 amino acids long. As DNA, the CDR3 is TGTGCCAGCAGTTTAGGGGGGGGGTGGAATCAGCCCCAGCATTTT. It translates to CASSLGGGWNQPQHF.

This chain uses TRBV10-2 with TRBJ2-1, with 8 bases identical to TRBD2. Germline V gene lookup returns CDR1 WSHSY and CDR2 SAAADI. Germline trimming cut 5 bases from V and 8 bases from J; bases unmatched to any gene: 11. CDR3 length: 15 amino acids. CDR3 in DNA: TGCGCCAGCAGTACGCCGGGACTAGGTTTGGATGAGCAGTTCTTC. Translation gives CASSTPGLGLDEQFF.

The rearrangement links TRBV30 to TRBJ2-3; TRBD1 matches 7 bases. From germline, CDR1 is GTSNPN and CDR2 SVGIG (reference sequence). The CDR3 spans 16 residues. Unmatched junction bases numbered 12, after V lost 4 bases and J lost 2 bases. CDR3 amino acids: CAWTRTGATLTDTQYF. The CDR3 DNA follows: TGTGCCTGGACTAGAACAGGGGCTACACTCACAGATACGCAGTATTTT.

This sequence joins TRBV15 and TRBJ2-1; TRBD1 agrees at 8 bases. V gave up 3 bases and J gave up 6 bases; unmatched junction bases: 7. The CDR3 spans 15 residues. Germline V gives CDR1 LNHNV, CDR2 YYDKDF (reference sequence). As DNA, the CDR3 is TGTGCCACCAGCAGCGCATCCGGACAGGGCAATGAGCAGTTCTTC. Encoded protein: CATSSASGQGNEQFF.

The chain carries TRBV5-3 and TRBJ1-1, with TRBD1 as a possible D gene (6 bases). TRBV5-3 is given ORF status, its function remaining uncertain. The CDR3 consists of 16 residues. V lost 0 bases and J lost 0, with 12 bases in between. The CDR3 is CARSLVRGNMNTEAFF. DNA of the CDR3: TGTGCCAGAAGCTTGGTCAGGGGAAACATGAACACTGAAGCTTTCTTT.